Reported below is one T cell receptor beta chain. Its antigen is undetermined. Amplified TCR beta CDR3 regions came from RNA transcripts. Using the HTBI primer set, a first-round RT-PCR was run on the TCR CDR3. A single record per CDR3 protein comes from TCRdb applying MiXCR to the multiplex PCR reads. This sample has about 700,000 distinct CDR3 sequences, with about 15% found just once. The sample comes from a study of T cells in Graves' hyperthyroidism and ophthalmopathy. Study results and caveats: Most thyroid clonotypes with frequency above 0.001 were detected in blood.

This CDR3 has 12 residues. Germline loops: CDR1 GTSNPN, CDR2 SVGIG (reference sequence). Trimming took 8 bases from V and 0 from J, leaving 10 bases between them. The material sequenced was blood. This TCR came from a woman under 30 with Graves' hyperthyroidism. The rearrangement uses TRBV30 and TRBJ1-1; D gene uncertain. CDR3: CAGSRLNTEAFF. The CDR3 DNA sequence: TGTGCCGGCTCTCGGTTGAACACTGAAGCTTTCTTT.